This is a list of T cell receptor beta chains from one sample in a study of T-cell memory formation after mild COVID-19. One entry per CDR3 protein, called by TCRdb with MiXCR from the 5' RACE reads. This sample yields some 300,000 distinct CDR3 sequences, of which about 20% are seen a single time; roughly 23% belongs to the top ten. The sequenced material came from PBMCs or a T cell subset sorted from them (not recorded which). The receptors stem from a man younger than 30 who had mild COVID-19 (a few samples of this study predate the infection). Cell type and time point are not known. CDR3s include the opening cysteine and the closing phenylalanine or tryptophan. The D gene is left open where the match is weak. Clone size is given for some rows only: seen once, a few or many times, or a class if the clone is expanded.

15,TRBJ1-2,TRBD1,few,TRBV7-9,TGTGCCAGCAGCTTAAGGCGGGACAGGGACGATGGCTACACCTTC,CASSLRRDRDDGYTF
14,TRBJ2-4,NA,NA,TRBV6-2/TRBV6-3,TGTGCCAGCAGTTACGGGGGGAGTTCGGACATTCAGTACTTC,CASSYGGSSDIQYF
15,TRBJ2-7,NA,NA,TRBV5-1,TGCGCCAGCAGCCCAGGGACGGTCAGCTCCTACGAGCAGTACTTC,CASSPGTVSSYEQYF
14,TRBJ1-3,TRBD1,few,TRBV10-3,TGTGCCATCAGTGAGTGGCAGGGGGAAAACACCATATATTTT,CAISEWQGENTIYF
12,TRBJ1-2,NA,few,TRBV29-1,TGCAGCGTTGAAGGGCGGGACTTTGGCTACACCTTC,CSVEGRDFGYTF
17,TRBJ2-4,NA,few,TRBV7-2,TGTGCCAGCAGCTTCTATGACGGTTCGGGGGCCAAAAACATTCAGTACTTC,CASSFYDGSGAKNIQYF
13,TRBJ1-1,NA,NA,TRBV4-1,TGCGCCAGCAGCCAAAGTCCGGGCACTGAAGCTTTCTTT,CASSQSPGTEAFF
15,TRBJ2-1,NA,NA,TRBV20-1,TGCAGTGCTAGAGGTTGGGGTACCACCTACAATGAGCAGTTCTTC,CSARGWGTTYNEQFF
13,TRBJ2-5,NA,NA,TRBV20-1,TGCAGTGCTAGTCTAGACAGTGGCTTGGCCCAGTACTTC,CSASLDSGLAQYF
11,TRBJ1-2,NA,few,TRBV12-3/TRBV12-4,TGTGCCAGCACTGGGCCCGCCGCCTACACCTTC,CASTGPAAYTF
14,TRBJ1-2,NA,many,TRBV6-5,TGTGCCAGCAGTTACTCACGGGCAACTGTCGGCTACACCTTC,CASSYSRATVGYTF
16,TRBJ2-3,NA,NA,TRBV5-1,TGCGCCAGCAGCATTCCGGACAGTGCTAGCACAGATACGCAGTATTTT,CASSIPDSASTDTQYF
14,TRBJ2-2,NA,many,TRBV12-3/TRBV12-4,TGCGCCAGCAGCTGGACAGCGAACACCGGGGAGCTGTTTTTT,CASSWTANTGELFF